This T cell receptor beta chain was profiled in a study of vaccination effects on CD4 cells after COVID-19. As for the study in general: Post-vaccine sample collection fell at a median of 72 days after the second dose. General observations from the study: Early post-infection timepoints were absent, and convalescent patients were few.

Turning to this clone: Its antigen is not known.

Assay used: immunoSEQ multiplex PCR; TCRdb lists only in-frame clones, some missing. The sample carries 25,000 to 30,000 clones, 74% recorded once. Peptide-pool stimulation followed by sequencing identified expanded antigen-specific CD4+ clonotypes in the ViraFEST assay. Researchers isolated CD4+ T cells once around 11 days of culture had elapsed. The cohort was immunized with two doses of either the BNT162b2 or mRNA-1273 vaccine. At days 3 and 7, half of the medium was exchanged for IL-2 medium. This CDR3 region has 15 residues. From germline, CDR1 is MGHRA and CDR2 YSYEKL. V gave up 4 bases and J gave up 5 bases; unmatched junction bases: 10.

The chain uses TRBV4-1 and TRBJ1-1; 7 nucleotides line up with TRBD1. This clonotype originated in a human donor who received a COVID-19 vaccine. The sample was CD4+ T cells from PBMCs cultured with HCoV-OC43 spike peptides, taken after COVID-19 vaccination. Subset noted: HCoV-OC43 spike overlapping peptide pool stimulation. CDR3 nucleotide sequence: TGCGCCAGCAGCCTTTCAGGGGGAGGTGGAACTGAAGCTTTCTTT. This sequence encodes CASSLSGGGGTEAFF.